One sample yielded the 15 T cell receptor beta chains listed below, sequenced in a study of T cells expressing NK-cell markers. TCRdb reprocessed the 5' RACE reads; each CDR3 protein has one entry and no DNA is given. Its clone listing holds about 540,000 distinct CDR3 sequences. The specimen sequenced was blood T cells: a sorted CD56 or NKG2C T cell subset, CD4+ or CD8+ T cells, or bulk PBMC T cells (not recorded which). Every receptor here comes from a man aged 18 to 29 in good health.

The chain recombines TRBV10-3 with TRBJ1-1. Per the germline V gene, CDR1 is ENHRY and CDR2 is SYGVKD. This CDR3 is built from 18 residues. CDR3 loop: CAISEAYGRSLMNTEAFF.

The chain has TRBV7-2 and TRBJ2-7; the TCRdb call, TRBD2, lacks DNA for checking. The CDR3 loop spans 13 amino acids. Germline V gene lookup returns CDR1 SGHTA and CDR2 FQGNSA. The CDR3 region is CASSLEANYEQYF.

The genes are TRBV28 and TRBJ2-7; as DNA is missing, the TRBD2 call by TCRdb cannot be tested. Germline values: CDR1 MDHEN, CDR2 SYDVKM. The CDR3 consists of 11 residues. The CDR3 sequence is CASSSGLEQYF. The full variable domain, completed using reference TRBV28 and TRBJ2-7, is DVKVTQSSRYLVKRTGEKVFLECVQDMDHENMFWYRQDPGLGLRLIYFSYDVKMKEKGDIPEGYSVSREKKERFSLILESASTNQTSMYLCASSSGLEQYFGPGTRLTVT.

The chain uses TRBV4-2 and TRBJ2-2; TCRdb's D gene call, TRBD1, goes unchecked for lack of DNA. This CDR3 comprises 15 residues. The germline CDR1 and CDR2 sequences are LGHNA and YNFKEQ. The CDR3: CASSQAGVEGGELFF.

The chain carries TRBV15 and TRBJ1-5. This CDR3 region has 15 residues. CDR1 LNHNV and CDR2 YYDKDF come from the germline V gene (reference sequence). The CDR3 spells CATSRDGGGNQPQHF.

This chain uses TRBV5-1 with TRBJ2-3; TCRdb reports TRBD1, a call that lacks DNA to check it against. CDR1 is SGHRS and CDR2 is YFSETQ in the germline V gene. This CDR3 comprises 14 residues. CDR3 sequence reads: CASSLAPGTDTQYF.

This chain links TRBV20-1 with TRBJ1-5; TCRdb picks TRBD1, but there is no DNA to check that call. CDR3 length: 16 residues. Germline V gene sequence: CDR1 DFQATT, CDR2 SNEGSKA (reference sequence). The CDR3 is CSARDLDREGNQPQHF.

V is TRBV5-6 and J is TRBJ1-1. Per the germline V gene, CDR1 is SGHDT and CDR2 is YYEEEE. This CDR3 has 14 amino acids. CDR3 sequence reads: CASSFGLQNTEAFF.

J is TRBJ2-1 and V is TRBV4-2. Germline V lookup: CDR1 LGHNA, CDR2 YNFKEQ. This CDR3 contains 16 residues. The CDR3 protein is CASSQGPSSGHNEQFF.

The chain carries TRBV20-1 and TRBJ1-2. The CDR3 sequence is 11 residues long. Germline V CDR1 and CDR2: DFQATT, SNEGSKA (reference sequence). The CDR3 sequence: CSVVVNYGYTF.

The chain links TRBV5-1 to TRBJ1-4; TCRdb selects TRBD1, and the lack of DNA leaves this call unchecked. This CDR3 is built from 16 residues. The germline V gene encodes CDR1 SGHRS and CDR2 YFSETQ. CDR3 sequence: CASSLDRGTTNEKLFF. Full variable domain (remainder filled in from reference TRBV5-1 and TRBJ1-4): KAGVTQTPRYLIKTRGQQVTLSCSPISGHRSVSWYQQTPGQGLQFLFEYFSETQRNKGNFPGRFSGRQFSNSRSEMNVSTLELGDSALYLCASSLDRGTTNEKLFFGSGTQLSVL.

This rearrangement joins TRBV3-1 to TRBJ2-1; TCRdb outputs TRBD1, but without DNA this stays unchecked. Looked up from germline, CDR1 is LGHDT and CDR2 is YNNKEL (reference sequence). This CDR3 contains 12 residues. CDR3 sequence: CASSQRSGGAFF.

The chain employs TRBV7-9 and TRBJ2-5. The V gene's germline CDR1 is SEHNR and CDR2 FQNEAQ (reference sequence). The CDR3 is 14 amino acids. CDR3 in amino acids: CASSPVLAQETQYF.

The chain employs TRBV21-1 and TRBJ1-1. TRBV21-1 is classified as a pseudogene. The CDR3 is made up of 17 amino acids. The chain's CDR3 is CASSKAGGPEANTEAFF.

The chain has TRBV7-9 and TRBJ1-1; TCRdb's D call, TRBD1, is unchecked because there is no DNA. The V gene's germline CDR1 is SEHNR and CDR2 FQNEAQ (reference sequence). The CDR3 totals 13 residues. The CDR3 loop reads CASSSEGGTEAFF.